The 24 T cell receptor beta chains below were found in one sample sequenced in a study of blood T cell repertoires in COVID-19. Only in-frame clones appear in the TCRdb table, and some are missing; sequencing was by immunoSEQ multiplex PCR. This sample carries 72,000 or so clones, more than 75% of them seen once, and the ten largest clones take under 15%. The sample was peripheral blood. These TCRs come from a woman aged 60-75 years with acute or convalescent COVID-19.

This clone was picked up one time. The chain carries TRBV10-3 and TRBJ2-3, with D possibly TRBD2 on 5 matching bases. V lost 8 bases and J lost 5, with 14 bases in between. CDR3 size: 13 residues. Germline V gene lookup returns CDR1 ENHRY and CDR2 SYGVKD. The CDR3 spells CAISGRGGDTQYF. The CDR3 DNA follows: TGTGCCATCTCTGGTCGAGGAGGAGATACGCAGTATTTT.

The chain couples TRBV18 to TRBJ1-5; 9 bases align to TRBD1. J lost 3 bases, V lost 3 bases, and 6 bases had no gene match. The CDR3 runs 16 residues. Per the germline V gene, CDR1 is KGHSH and CDR2 is LQKENI. Written as DNA, the CDR3 is TGTGCCAGCTCACCCGACACAGGGGGCATCAATCAGCCCCAGCATTTT. Protein sequence: CASSPDTGGINQPQHF.

This chain connects TRBV10-1 to TRBJ2-5; 8 nucleotides agree with TRBD2. The CDR3 consists of 18 residues. The V gene's germline CDR1 is WNHNN and CDR2 SYGVQD (reference sequence). Losses at the gene ends were 4 bases for V and 0 bases for J; bases not matched to a gene: 13. The CDR3: CASSAFGGDPAYQETQYF. CDR3 DNA: TGCGCCAGCAGTGCGTTCGGGGGGGATCCGGCGTACCAAGAGACCCAGTACTTC.

A word on this clone: One end of the junction fails to match germline, which may point to a read error. J is TRBJ2-1 and V is TRBV29-1; 7 bases fit TRBD1. This CDR3 comprises 15 residues. Germline-derived CDR1 and CDR2 are SQVTM and ANQGSEA. CDR3 in amino acids: CSVEGTVSSYNEQFF. The CDR3 region has the DNA TGCAGCGTAGAAGGGACAGTGAGCTCCTACAATGAGCAGTTCTTC.

The rearrangement links TRBV7-9 to TRBJ2-5, with 10 bases identical to TRBD1. CDR1 is SEHNR and CDR2 is FQNEAQ in the germline V gene (reference sequence). This CDR3 contains 15 residues. The trim removed 10 bases at V and 5 bases at J, leaving 13 bases unmatched. The CDR3 reads CATRVMTGGSETQYF. CDR3 nucleotides: TGTGCCACCAGAGTTATGACAGGGGGCAGTGAGACCCAGTACTTC.

The chain links TRBV6-5 to TRBJ1-2, with 8 nucleotides matching TRBD1. Germline V gene lookup returns CDR1 MNHEY and CDR2 SVGAGI. This CDR3 spans 15 amino acids. The J segment lost 8 bases and the V segment lost 5 bases, leaving 13 bases of the junction unmatched. CDR3 in amino acids: CASSPGTGGSWGYTF. CDR3 DNA: TGTGCCAGCAGTCCCGGGACAGGAGGTTCGTGGGGCTACACCTTC.

The chain uses TRBV9 and TRBJ1-2, with 9 bases identical to TRBD1. V gave up 3 bases and J gave up 7 bases; unmatched junction bases: 7. In germline, CDR1 is SGDLS, CDR2 YYNGEE. The CDR3 totals 14 residues. CDR3 in amino acids: CASSEIGTGSGYTF. The CDR3 nucleotides read TGTGCCAGCAGCGAGATTGGGACAGGGTCTGGCTACACCTTC.

This clone was seen only once. The CDR3 bases are TGTGCCAGCCTCGGGGTAGCGGGGGTAATCGGGGAGCTGTTTTTT. It translates to CASLGVAGVIGELFF. The chain uses TRBV4-2 and TRBJ2-2; 9 bases line up with TRBD2. The V segment lost 8 bases and the J segment 7 bases; nucleotides outside the gene matches: 11. The CDR3 is 15 residues long. Germline V gives CDR1 LGHNA, CDR2 YNFKEQ.

This clone was picked up a small number of times. The V call is TRBV21-1, the J call TRBJ1-3; the table's D call of TRBD1 was not tested on the DNA. TRBV21-1 has pseudogene status. This CDR3 is built from 13 residues. CDR3 residues: CASSSGTGNTIYF. Here the CDR3 DNA reads TGTGCCAGCAGCTCAGGGACTGGAAACACCATATATTTT.

The chain combines TRBV7-8 with TRBJ2-2; 10 nucleotides align to TRBD2. The germline V gene has CDR1 SGHVS and CDR2 FQNEAQ. Losses at the gene ends were 0 bases for V and 4 bases for J; bases not matched to a gene: 5. The CDR3 runs 17 residues. CDR3 loop: CASSLAERGGFTGELFF. CDR3 DNA: TGTGCCAGCAGCTTAGCCGAGCGGGGGGGCTTCACCGGGGAGCTGTTTTTT.

The V and J genes are TRBV19 and TRBJ2-7; 8 bases agree with TRBD1. V was clipped by 5 bases and J by 0 bases; unmatched bases: 3. The CDR3 sequence is 14 residues long. Germline CDR1 is LNHDA and CDR2 is SQIVND (reference sequence). The CDR3 loop is CASSWTGSSYEQYF. The CDR3 nucleotides read TGTGCCAGTAGTTGGACAGGGAGCTCCTACGAGCAGTACTTC.

This rearrangement joins TRBV5-1 to TRBJ2-4; perhaps TRBD2 as D (5 bases). Germline V gene data show CDR1 as SGHRS and CDR2 as YFSETQ. Trimming removed 1 base at V and 0 bases at J, with 11 bases between. There are 16 residues in the CDR3. The CDR3 sequence: CASSLIGGLAKNIQYF. The CDR3 DNA is TGCGCCAGCAGCTTGATTGGAGGACTAGCCAAAAACATTCAGTACTTC.

V gene TRBV4-1 combines with J gene TRBJ2-3, with 9 nucleotides matching TRBD2. CDR1 is MGHRA, CDR2 YSYEKL, per germline. The CDR3 extends over 17 amino acids. V shed 0 bases, J shed 5 bases, and the junction held 9 bases outside the gene matches. CDR3 amino acids: CASSQDYGGGAKDTQYF. The CDR3 DNA follows: TGCGCCAGCAGCCAAGATTATGGCGGGGGGGCCAAAGATACGCAGTATTTT.

The genes are TRBV7-2 and TRBJ1-1, with no clear D. CDR3 length: 16 residues. Trimming shortened V by 2 bases and J by 2 bases, and 15 bases separated the two germline ends. Germline CDR1 and CDR2: SGHTA and FQGNSA. The CDR3 protein is CASSLSFRRVNTEAFF. For the CDR3, the DNA is TGTGCCAGCAGCTTAAGTTTTCGGCGGGTCAACACTGAAGCTTTCTTT.

V and J are TRBV5-4 and TRBJ1-3, with D possibly matching TRBD1 (5 bases). The CDR3 loop spans 15 amino acids. Trimming pared 0 bases from V and 8 bases from J, leaving 15 bases between. Per germline, CDR1 SGHNT and CDR2 YYREEE (reference sequence). The CDR3 loop is CASSLDAGLSDTIYF. CDR3 bases: TGTGCCAGCAGCTTGGACGCAGGGCTGTCGGACACCATATATTTT.

CDR3 nucleotide sequence: TGTGCCAGCAGCTGGACTAGCGGGGGAGAGACCCAGTACTTC. Translating gives CASSWTSGGETQYF. This sequence joins TRBV7-9 and TRBJ2-5; TRBD2 matches 13 bases. The length of the CDR3 is 14 residues. Germline V gene sequence: CDR1 SEHNR, CDR2 FQNEAQ (reference sequence). V dropped 4 bases and J dropped 4; count of bases not matched to a gene: 0. Drawing the rest from reference TRBV7-9 and TRBJ2-5, the complete variable domain is DTGVSQNPRHKITKRGQNVTFRCDPISEHNRLYWYRQTLGQGPEFLTYFQNEAQLEKSRLLSDRFSAERPKGSFSTLEIQRTEQGDSAMYLCASSWTSGGETQYFGPGTRLLVL.

The rearrangement uses TRBV20-1 and TRBJ2-7; 7 nucleotides line up with TRBD2. Trimming at V came to 5 bases and at J to 7 bases, leaving 2 bases not matched to a gene. This CDR3 contains 10 residues. Germline loops: CDR1 DFQATT, CDR2 SNEGSKA (reference sequence). CDR3 DNA sequence: TGCAGTGCTGGGGAGGGGGAGCAGTACTTC. Protein product: CSAGEGEQYF.

The chain joins TRBV12-5 to TRBJ1-6; 8 positions match TRBD1. Germline V gene lookup returns CDR1 LGHNT and CDR2 FRNRAP. The J segment lost 13 bases and the V segment lost 6 bases, leaving 17 bases of the junction unmatched. This CDR3 has 16 residues. In DNA, the CDR3 is TGTGCTAGTGGCTGGACAGGGCAGAGTCTAATTCACCCCCTCCACTTT. Its protein is CASGWTGQSLIHPLHF.

The chain has TRBV3-1 (or the pseudogene TRBV3-2) and TRBJ1-1; no reliable D call. Trimming shortened V by 2 bases and J by 4 bases, and 11 bases separated the two germline ends. Germline V gene sequence: CDR1 LGHDT, CDR2 YNNKEL (reference sequence). The CDR3 spans 14 residues. The CDR3 nucleotides are TGTGCCAGCAGCCAACTCCCGGAGGGCACTGAAGCTTTCTTT. As protein: CASSQLPEGTEAFF.

The table lists this clone with a count of one. The chain employs TRBV30 and TRBJ1-1, with D possibly TRBD1 on 5 matching bases. The CDR3 is 14 amino acids. Trimming shortened V by 5 bases and J by 6 bases, and 19 bases separated the two germline ends. Germline V CDR1 and CDR2: GTSNPN, SVGIG (reference sequence). The CDR3 coding sequence is TGTGCCTGGGCCACCGACGGGGAGGGACCTGAAGCTTTCTTT. Its translation is CAWATDGEGPEAFF.

V and J are TRBV7-2 and TRBJ2-3; 11 bases match TRBD2. The CDR3 covers 14 residues. Germline V gene lookup returns CDR1 SGHTA and CDR2 FQGNSA. After removal of 5 bases from V and 5 bases from J, the junction contained 3 bases not matched to a gene. CDR3 protein: CASSRLAGLDTQYF. The CDR3 region has the DNA TGTGCCAGCAGCAGACTAGCGGGGTTAGATACGCAGTATTTT.

This rearrangement joins TRBV5-1 to TRBJ2-7; 12 bases are shared with TRBD2. Germline CDR1 and CDR2: SGHRS and YFSETQ. Trimming took 4 bases from V and 2 from J; bases not matched to a gene: 7. The CDR3 covers 16 residues. DNA of the CDR3: TGCGCCAGCAGCGCTGGACTAGCGGGGACCGCCTACGAGCAGTACTTC. Translated, it gives CASSAGLAGTAYEQYF.

The chain is built from TRBV6-5 and TRBJ1-5; D remains unclear. Per germline, CDR1 MNHEY and CDR2 SVGAGI. The CDR3 contains 16 residues. The V end lost 4 bases, the J end lost 2 bases, and 15 bases lay between the germline ends. CDR3 in amino acids: CASSLTGSRGNQPQHF. Written as DNA, the CDR3 is TGTGCCAGCAGTTTGACCGGATCGAGGGGCAATCAGCCCCAGCATTTT.

The chain links TRBV6-5 to TRBJ1-2, with 8 positions matching TRBD1. Germline V lookup: CDR1 MNHEY, CDR2 SVGAGI. The CDR3 length is 14 residues. V shed 5 bases, J shed 4 bases, and the junction held 6 bases outside the gene matches. This CDR3 reads CASSPRQGSYGYTF. As DNA, the CDR3 is TGTGCCAGCAGTCCAAGACAGGGGAGCTATGGCTACACCTTC.